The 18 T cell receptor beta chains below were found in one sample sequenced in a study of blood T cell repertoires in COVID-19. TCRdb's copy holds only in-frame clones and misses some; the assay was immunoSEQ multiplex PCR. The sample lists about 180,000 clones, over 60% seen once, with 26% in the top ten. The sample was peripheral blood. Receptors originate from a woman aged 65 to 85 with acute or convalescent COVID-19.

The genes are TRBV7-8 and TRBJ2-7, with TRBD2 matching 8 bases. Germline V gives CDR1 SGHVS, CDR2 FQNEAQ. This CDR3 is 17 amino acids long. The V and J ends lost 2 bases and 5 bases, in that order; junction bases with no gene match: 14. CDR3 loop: CASSLLGGLAGGNEQYF. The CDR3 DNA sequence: TGTGCCAGCAGCTTATTAGGGGGGCTGGCGGGGGGCAACGAGCAGTACTTC.

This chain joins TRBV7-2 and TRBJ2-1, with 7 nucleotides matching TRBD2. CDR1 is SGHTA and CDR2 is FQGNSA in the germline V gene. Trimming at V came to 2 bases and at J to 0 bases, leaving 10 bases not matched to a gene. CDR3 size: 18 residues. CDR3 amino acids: CASSLWASGLSSYNEQFF. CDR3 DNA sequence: TGTGCCAGCAGCTTATGGGCTAGCGGACTTAGCTCCTACAATGAGCAGTTCTTC. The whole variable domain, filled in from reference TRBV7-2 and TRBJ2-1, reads GAGVSQSPSNKVTEKGKDVELRCDPISGHTALYWYRQSLGQGLEFLIYFQGNSAPDKSGLPSDRFSAERTGGSVSTLTIQRTQQEDSAVYLCASSLWASGLSSYNEQFFGPGTRLTVL.

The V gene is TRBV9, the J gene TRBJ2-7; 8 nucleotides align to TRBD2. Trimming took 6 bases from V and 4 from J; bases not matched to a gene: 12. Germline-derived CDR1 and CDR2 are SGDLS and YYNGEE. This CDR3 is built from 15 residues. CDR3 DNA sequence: TGTGCCAGCACCCCCGGCGGGGGGCAGAGTTACGAGCAGTACTTC. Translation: CASTPGGGQSYEQYF.

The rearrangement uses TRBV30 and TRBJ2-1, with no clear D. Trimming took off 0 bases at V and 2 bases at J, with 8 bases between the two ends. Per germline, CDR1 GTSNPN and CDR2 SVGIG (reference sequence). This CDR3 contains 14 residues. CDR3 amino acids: CAWSVLLTYNEQFF. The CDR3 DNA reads TGTGCCTGGAGTGTGTTACTTACCTACAATGAGCAGTTCTTC.

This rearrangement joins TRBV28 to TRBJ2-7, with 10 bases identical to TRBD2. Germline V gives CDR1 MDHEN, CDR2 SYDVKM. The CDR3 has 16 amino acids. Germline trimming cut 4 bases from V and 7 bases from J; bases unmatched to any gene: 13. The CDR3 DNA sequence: TGTGCCAGCAGTTCTTCTAGCGGGAGTAAGCTGAGAGAGCAGTACTTC. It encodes CASSSSSGSKLREQYF.

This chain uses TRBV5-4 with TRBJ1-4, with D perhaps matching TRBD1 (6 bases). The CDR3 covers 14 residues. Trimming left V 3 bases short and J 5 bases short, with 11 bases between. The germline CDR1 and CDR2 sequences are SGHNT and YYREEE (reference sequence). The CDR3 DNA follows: TGTGCCAGCAGCTCACAGGGATTGAATGAAAAACTGTTTTTT. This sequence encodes CASSSQGLNEKLFF.

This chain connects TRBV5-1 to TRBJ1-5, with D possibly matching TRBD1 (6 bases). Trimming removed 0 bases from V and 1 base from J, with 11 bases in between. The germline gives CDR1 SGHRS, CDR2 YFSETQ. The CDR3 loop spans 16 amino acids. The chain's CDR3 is CASSLDGDKSNQPQHF. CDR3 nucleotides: TGCGCCAGCAGCTTGGATGGGGACAAAAGCAATCAGCCCCAGCATTTT.

As DNA, the CDR3 is TGTGCCAGCAGTGGATGGACAGGGGGAATGGGGCTTAACACTGAAGCTTTCTTT. Amino acid sequence: CASSGWTGGMGLNTEAFF. The rearrangement links TRBV25-1 to TRBJ1-1; 10 bases agree with TRBD1. J was trimmed by 2 bases and V by 4 bases; bases with no gene match: 13. Per germline, CDR1 MGHDK and CDR2 SYGVNS. The CDR3 contains 18 residues.

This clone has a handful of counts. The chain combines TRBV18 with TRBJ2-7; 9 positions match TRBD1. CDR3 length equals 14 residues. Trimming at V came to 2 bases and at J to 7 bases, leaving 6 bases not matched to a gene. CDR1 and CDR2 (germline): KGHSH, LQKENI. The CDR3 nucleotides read TGTGCCAGCTCACCATCACAGGGGGCGGGGGAGCAGTACTTC. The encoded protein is CASSPSQGAGEQYF.

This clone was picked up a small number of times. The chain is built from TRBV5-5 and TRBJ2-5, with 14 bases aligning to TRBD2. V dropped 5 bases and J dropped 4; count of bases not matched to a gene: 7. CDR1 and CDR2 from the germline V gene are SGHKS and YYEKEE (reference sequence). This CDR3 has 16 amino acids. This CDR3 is CASRPGLAGVGETQYF. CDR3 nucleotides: TGTGCCAGCAGACCGGGACTAGCGGGAGTGGGAGAGACCCAGTACTTC.

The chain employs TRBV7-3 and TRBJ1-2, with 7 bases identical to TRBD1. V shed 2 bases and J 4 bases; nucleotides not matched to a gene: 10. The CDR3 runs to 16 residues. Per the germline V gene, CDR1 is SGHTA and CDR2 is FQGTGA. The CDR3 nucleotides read TGTGCCAGCAGCTTAGATCATAGGGGGCCGCTCTATGGCTACACCTTC. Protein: CASSLDHRGPLYGYTF.

Here the CDR3 reads CAISEIRQVGTEAFF. DNA of the CDR3: TGTGCCATCAGTGAGATCCGACAGGTGGGCACTGAAGCTTTCTTT. This chain links TRBV10-3 with TRBJ1-1; D may be TRBD1 (6 bases). V shed 2 bases and J shed 4 bases, with 14 bases lying between them. The germline CDR1 and CDR2 sequences are ENHRY and SYGVKD. This CDR3 has 15 residues.

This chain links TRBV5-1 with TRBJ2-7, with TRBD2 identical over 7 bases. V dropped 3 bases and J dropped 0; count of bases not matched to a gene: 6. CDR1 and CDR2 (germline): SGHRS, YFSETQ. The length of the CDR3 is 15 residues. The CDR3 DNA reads TGCGCCAGCAGCTCGGCGGGAGTTTCCTCCTACGAGCAGTACTTC. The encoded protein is CASSSAGVSSYEQYF.

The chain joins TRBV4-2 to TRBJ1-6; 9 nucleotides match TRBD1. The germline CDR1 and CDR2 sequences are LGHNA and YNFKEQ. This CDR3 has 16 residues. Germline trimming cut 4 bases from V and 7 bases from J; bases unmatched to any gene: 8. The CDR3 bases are TGTGCCAGCAGCCCAGGGGTCGGACAGGGGAATTCACCCCTCCACTTT. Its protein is CASSPGVGQGNSPLHF.

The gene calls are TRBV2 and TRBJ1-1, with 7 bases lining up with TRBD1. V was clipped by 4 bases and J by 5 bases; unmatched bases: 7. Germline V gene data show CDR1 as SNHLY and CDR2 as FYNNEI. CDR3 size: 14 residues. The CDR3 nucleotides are TGTGCCAGCAGTGTATCGACAGGGAGTACTGAAGCTTTCTTT. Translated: CASSVSTGSTEAFF.

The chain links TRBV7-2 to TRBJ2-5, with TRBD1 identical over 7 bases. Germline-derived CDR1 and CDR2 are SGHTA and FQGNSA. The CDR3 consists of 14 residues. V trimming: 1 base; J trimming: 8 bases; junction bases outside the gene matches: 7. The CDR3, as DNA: TGTGCCAGCAGCTTAGAGACAGGGCCCCCCACCCAGTACTTC. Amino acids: CASSLETGPPTQYF. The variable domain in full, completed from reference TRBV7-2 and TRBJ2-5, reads GAGVSQSPSNKVTEKGKDVELRCDPISGHTALYWYRQSLGQGLEFLIYFQGNSAPDKSGLPSDRFSAERTGGSVSTLTIQRTQQEDSAVYLCASSLETGPPTQYFGPGTRLLVL.

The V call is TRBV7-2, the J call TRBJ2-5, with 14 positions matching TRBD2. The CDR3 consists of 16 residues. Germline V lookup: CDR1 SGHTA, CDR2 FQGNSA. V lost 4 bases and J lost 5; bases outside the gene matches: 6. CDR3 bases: TGTGCCAGCAGCTGGGGACTAGCGGGAGTTCCGGAGACCCAGTACTTC. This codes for CASSWGLAGVPETQYF. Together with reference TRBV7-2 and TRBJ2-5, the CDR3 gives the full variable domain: GAGVSQSPSNKVTEKGKDVELRCDPISGHTALYWYRQSLGQGLEFLIYFQGNSAPDKSGLPSDRFSAERTGGSVSTLTIQRTQQEDSAVYLCASSWGLAGVPETQYFGPGTRLLVL.

The CDR3 protein is CASSLNEGYEQYF. The CDR3 DNA reads TGCGCCAGCAGCTTGAACGAGGGATACGAGCAGTACTTC. The V call is TRBV5-1, the J call TRBJ2-7; possible D gene TRBD2, 5 bases. This CDR3 is 13 amino acids long. V lost 1 base and J 4 bases, leaving 9 bases between the germline ends. Looked up from germline, CDR1 is SGHRS and CDR2 is YFSETQ.